These 2 T cell receptor beta chains came from one sample sequenced in a study of immune characterization of retroperitoneal liposarcoma. TCRdb analysed the PCR reads with MiXCR anew, one entry per CDR3 protein. The table lists roughly 4,700 distinct CDR3 sequences, 30% to 40% of them singletons. Sequences were obtained from tumor tissue. These receptors originate from a male donor with retroperitoneal liposarcoma.

The J gene is TRBJ2-1, the V gene TRBV12-5; D is perhaps TRBD1 or TRBD2 (6 bases each). The end of the DNA aligns better with TRBJ2-7, so the J call may be wrong. The CDR3 is 16 residues long. CDR1 is LGHNT, CDR2 FRNRAP, per germline. The CDR3 region is CASGLVTEGGYHEQYF. DNA for the CDR3: TGTGCTAGTGGTTTGGTAACGGAGGGGGGCTACCATGAGCAGTACTTC.

This clonotype was observed a few times. The rearrangement joins TRBV9 to TRBJ2-1; maybe TRBD2 (5 bases). CDR1 is SGDLS, CDR2 YYNGEE, per germline. This CDR3 contains 14 residues. Trimming shortened V by 0 bases and J by 9 bases, and 13 bases separated the two germline ends. The CDR3 DNA is TGTGCCAGCAGCGTAGATGCCCGGGATCCTGAGCAGTTCTTC. Translation gives CASSVDARDPEQFF.